This passage covers 19 T cell receptor beta chains from one sample sequenced in a study of cytomegalovirus exposure and HLA in healthy donors. PCR used 60 Vbeta primers and 13 Jbeta primers. Clones were read by immunoSEQ multiplex PCR, and TCRdb kept only the in-frame ones, dropping some. The sample lists about 70,000 clones, more than 80% occurring once. The sequencing input was PBMCs. All receptors come from a woman between 25 and 40 years old in good health and CMV-seronegative.

The V gene is TRBV30, the J gene TRBJ2-1, with TRBD2 matching over 7 bases. Trimming cost V 3 bases and J 1 base; bases outside gene matches: 9. CDR3 length: 16 amino acids. CDR1 GTSNPN and CDR2 SVGIG come from the germline V gene (reference sequence). The CDR3 protein is CAWRALGRESYNEQFF. CDR3 sequence (DNA): TGTGCCTGGAGGGCCCTCGGGCGGGAGTCCTACAATGAGCAGTTCTTC.

The chain uses TRBV21-1 and TRBJ2-7; TRBD1, the table's D call, lacks a check against the DNA. TRBV21-1 is deemed a pseudogene. The CDR3 contains 15 residues. The CDR3 protein is CASPRGSSQPYEQYF. The CDR3 nucleotides are TGTGCCAGCCCAAGGGGGTCGTCACAACCCTACGAGCAGTACTTC.

As to this clone: Other DNA sequences in the sample encode the same CDR3. V and J are TRBV19 and TRBJ2-7; 10 bases are a match to TRBD1. The junction had 3 bases not matched to a gene; V was cut back by 3 bases and J by 4 bases. The CDR3 is 14 residues long. Germline V CDR1 and CDR2: LNHDA, SQIVND (reference sequence). The CDR3 loop is CASSMTGGAYEQYF. CDR3 nucleotide sequence: TGTGCCAGTAGTATGACAGGGGGCGCGTACGAGCAGTACTTC.

The genes are TRBV19 and TRBJ1-2; D possibly corresponds to TRBD1 (5 bases). The V gene's germline CDR1 is LNHDA and CDR2 SQIVND (reference sequence). The germline V and J ends were trimmed by 4 bases and 4 bases, with 16 bases remaining between them. This CDR3 spans 15 amino acids. The CDR3 region has the DNA TGTGCCAGTAGTAGTGGGGACTTTTGGGGCTATGGCTACACCTTC. Amino acid sequence: CASSSGDFWGYGYTF.

This sequence joins TRBV5-1 and TRBJ2-1; 14 bases fit TRBD2. This CDR3 has 17 amino acids. V was pared by 0 bases and J by 4 bases, with 3 bases of the junction left unmatched. Germline lookup yields CDR1 SGHRS and CDR2 YFSETQ. In nucleotides, the CDR3 is TGCGCCAGCAGCTTGGTTGGACTAGCGGGAGGTTACAATGAGCAGTTCTTC. It specifies CASSLVGLAGGYNEQFF.

This chain links TRBV2 with TRBJ1-5, with D possibly being TRBD1 (5 bases). Germline V gene lookup returns CDR1 SNHLY and CDR2 FYNNEI. Trimming removed 0 bases from V and 8 bases from J, with 8 bases in between. CDR3 length equals 13 residues. The CDR3 region is CASSEAGGEPQHF. The CDR3, as DNA: TGTGCCAGCAGTGAAGCGGGGGGGGAGCCCCAGCATTTT.

The V call is TRBV4-1, the J call TRBJ2-1, with 8 bases identical to TRBD2. Trimming removed 1 base from V and 3 bases from J; junction bases left unmatched: 5. In germline, CDR1 is MGHRA, CDR2 YSYEKL. CDR3 size: 16 residues. The CDR3 spells CASSQGGRFIYNEQFF. The CDR3 DNA reads TGCGCCAGCAGCCAAGGCGGGAGGTTTATCTACAATGAGCAGTTCTTC.

The chain has TRBV6-5 and TRBJ2-1, with 8 positions matching TRBD2. V shed 6 bases, J shed 0 bases, and the junction held 4 bases outside the gene matches. Looked up from germline, CDR1 is MNHEY and CDR2 is SVGAGI. The CDR3 spans 15 residues. Here the CDR3 DNA reads TGTGCCAGCAGCAAAAGCGGGGGCTCCTACAATGAGCAGTTCTTC. The encoded protein is CASSKSGGSYNEQFF.

This clone was seen only once. J is TRBJ1-1 and V is TRBV11-2; 7 bases align to TRBD1. Trimming removed 6 bases from V and 4 bases from J; junction bases left unmatched: 2. CDR1 and CDR2 (germline): SGHAT, FQNNGV. This CDR3 has 12 amino acids. Here the CDR3 reads CASSPGGTEAFF. The CDR3 bases are TGTGCCAGCAGTCCAGGGGGCACTGAAGCTTTCTTT.

This clone has a handful of counts. The chain employs TRBV25-1 and TRBJ1-6; unclear D gene. This CDR3 contains 13 residues. Germline V gene data show CDR1 as MGHDK and CDR2 as SYGVNS. The V end was cut by 6 bases, the J end by 9 bases, with 12 bases between. CDR3 residues: CASSRTEVSPLHF. DNA for the CDR3: TGTGCCAGCAGCAGGACGGAGGTTTCACCCCTCCACTTT. Looking up the rest from reference TRBV25-1 and TRBJ1-6 gives the full variable domain: EADIYQTPRYLVIGTGKKITLECSQTMGHDKMYWYQQDPGMELHLIHYSYGVNSTEKGDLSSESTVSRIRTEHFPLTLESARPSHTSQYLCASSRTEVSPLHFGNGTRLTVT.

In this sample, this clone turned up once. The genes are TRBV9 and TRBJ1-1; the match to TRBD1 covers 7 bases. Germline V gene lookup returns CDR1 SGDLS and CDR2 YYNGEE. The length of the CDR3 is 16 residues. With V trimmed by 4 bases and J by 5 bases, 14 bases remained unmatched. The CDR3 spells CASSSGTDPHGTEAFF. The DNA of the CDR3 is TGTGCCAGCAGCTCCGGGACAGACCCTCATGGGACTGAAGCTTTCTTT.

This chain links TRBV5-4 with TRBJ2-7, with TRBD2 matching 8 bases. Unmatched junction bases numbered 9, after V lost 4 bases and J lost 0 bases. Germline CDR1 SGHNT, CDR2 YYREEE (reference sequence). The CDR3 spans 16 residues. The CDR3 loop is CASSPGGVVSSYEQYF. The CDR3 DNA reads TGTGCCAGCAGCCCCGGGGGGGTTGTTAGCTCCTACGAGCAGTACTTC.

The chain has TRBV6-1 and TRBJ2-5, with D perhaps TRBD2 (5 bases). Trimming pared 8 bases from V and 5 bases from J, leaving 18 bases between. The germline V gene encodes CDR1 MNHNS and CDR2 SASEGT. The CDR3 totals 14 residues. This CDR3 reads CASPGGPAGETQYF. For the CDR3, the DNA is TGTGCCAGCCCCGGCGGGCCAGCCGGGGAGACCCAGTACTTC.

J is TRBJ1-1 and V is TRBV7-2, with 12 bases aligning to TRBD1. The CDR3 sequence is 14 residues long. Germline CDR1 and CDR2: SGHTA and FQGNSA. V was pared by 0 bases and J by 10 bases, with 3 bases of the junction left unmatched. The CDR3 DNA sequence: TGTGCCAGCAGCTTAGCCGGGACAGGGGGCCTAGCTTTCTTT. Its protein product is CASSLAGTGGLAFF.

The chain joins TRBV4-1 to TRBJ2-7; D remains unclear. This CDR3 is 14 amino acids long. The germline V and J ends were trimmed by 0 bases and 1 base, with 7 bases remaining between them. The germline V gene has CDR1 MGHRA and CDR2 YSYEKL. DNA for the CDR3: TGCGCCAGCAGCCAAGATCCCCGTTCCTACGAGCAGTACTTC. Protein: CASSQDPRSYEQYF.

The rearrangement joins TRBV7-2 to TRBJ2-3; 16 positions agree with TRBD2. The germline V gene encodes CDR1 SGHTA and CDR2 FQGNSA. This CDR3 contains 18 residues. With V trimmed by 6 bases and J by 3 bases, 9 bases remained unmatched. In DNA, the CDR3 is TGTGCCAGCAGGGAGACCGGGACTAGCGGGAGGGTAACAGATACGCAGTATTTT. This sequence encodes CASRETGTSGRVTDTQYF.

This clone was seen repeatedly, ten times or more. CDR3 sequence (DNA): TGTGCCAGCAGATCGATAGCGGGAGGGGGCGGGGAGACCCAGTACTTC. Its translation: CASRSIAGGGGETQYF. This chain uses TRBV28 with TRBJ2-5; TRBD2 matches 11 bases. There are 16 residues in the CDR3. Trimming at V came to 6 bases and at J to 5 bases, leaving 11 bases not matched to a gene. Germline V gene sequence: CDR1 MDHEN, CDR2 SYDVKM.

V usage is TRBV18 and J usage is TRBJ2-3; D is ambiguous. Germline CDR1 KGHSH, CDR2 LQKENI. The CDR3 runs 15 residues. V lost 4 bases to trimming and J lost 2 bases, with 13 bases between them. DNA of the CDR3: TGTGCCAGCTCACAGCTTAAGCGCCTCACAGATACGCAGTATTTT. It specifies CASSQLKRLTDTQYF.

The rearrangement uses TRBV4-3 and TRBJ1-1, with 7 bases lining up with TRBD1. V trimming: 4 bases; J trimming: 1 base; junction bases outside the gene matches: 3. This CDR3 contains 14 residues. Germline V gene lookup returns CDR1 LGHNA and CDR2 YSLEER. In nucleotides, the CDR3 is TGCGCCAGCAGCCGGGGACAGTGGAACACTGAAGCTTTCTTT. It encodes CASSRGQWNTEAFF.